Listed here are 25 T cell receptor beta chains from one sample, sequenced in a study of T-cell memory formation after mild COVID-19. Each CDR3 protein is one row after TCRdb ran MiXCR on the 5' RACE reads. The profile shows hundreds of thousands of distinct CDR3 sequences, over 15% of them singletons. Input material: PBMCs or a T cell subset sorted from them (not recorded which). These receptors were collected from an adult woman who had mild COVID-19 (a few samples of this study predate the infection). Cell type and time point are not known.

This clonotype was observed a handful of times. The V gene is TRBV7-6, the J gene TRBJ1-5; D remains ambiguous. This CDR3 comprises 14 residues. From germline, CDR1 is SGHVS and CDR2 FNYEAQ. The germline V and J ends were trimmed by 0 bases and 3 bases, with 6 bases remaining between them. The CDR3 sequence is CASSLAGHNQPQHF. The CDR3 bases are TGTGCCAGCAGCTTAGCAGGGCACAATCAGCCCCAGCATTTT. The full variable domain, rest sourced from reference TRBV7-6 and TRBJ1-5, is GAGVSQSPRYKVTKRGQDVALRCDPISGHVSLYWYRQALGQGPEFLTYFNYEAQQDKSGLPNDRFSAERPEGSISTLTIQRTEQRDSAMYRCASSLAGHNQPQHFGDGTRLSIL.

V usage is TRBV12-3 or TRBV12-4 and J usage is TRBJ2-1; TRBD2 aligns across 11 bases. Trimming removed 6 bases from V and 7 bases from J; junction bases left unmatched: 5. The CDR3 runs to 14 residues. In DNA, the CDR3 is TGTGCCAGCAGGATAGCGGGGGGGCCAAATGAGCAGTTCTTC. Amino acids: CASRIAGGPNEQFF.

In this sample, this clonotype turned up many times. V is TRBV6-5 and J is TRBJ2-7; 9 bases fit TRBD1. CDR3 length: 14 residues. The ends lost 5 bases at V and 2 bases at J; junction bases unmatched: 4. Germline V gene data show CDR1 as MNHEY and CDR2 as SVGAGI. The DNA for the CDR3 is TGTGCCAGCAGTGAGGACAGGGGCCCCTACGAGCAGTACTTC. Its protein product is CASSEDRGPYEQYF.

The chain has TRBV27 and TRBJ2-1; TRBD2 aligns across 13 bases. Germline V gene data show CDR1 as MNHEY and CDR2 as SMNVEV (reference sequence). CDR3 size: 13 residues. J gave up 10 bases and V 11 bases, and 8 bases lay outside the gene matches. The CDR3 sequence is CASRTSGGREQFF. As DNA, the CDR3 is TGTGCCTCGAGGACTAGCGGGGGCCGGGAGCAGTTCTTC.

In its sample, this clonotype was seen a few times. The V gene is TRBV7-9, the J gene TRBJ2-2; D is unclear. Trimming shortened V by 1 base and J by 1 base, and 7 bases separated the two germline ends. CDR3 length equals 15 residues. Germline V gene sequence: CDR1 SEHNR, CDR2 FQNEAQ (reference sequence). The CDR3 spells CASSLERMNTGELFF. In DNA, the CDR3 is TGTGCCAGCAGCTTAGAACGAATGAACACCGGGGAGCTGTTTTTT.

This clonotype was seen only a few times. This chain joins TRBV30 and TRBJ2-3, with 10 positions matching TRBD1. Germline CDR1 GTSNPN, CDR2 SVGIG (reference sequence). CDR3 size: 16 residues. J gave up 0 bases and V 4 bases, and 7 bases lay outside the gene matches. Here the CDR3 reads CAWTRQGAVSTDTQYF. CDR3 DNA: TGTGCCTGGACCCGACAGGGGGCTGTAAGCACAGATACGCAGTATTTT.

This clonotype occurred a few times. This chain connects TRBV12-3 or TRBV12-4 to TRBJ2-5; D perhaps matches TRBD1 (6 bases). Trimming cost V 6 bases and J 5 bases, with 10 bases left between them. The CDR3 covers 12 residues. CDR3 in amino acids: CASRSGVETQYF. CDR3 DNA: TGTGCCAGCAGGTCAGGGGTCGAGACCCAGTACTTC.

CDR3 coding DNA: TGTGCCAGCAGCTCAGACAGGGGGCGAGGGGACAATGAGCAGTTCTTC. It translates to CASSSDRGRGDNEQFF. V usage is TRBV7-9 and J usage is TRBJ2-1; 10 bases are a match to TRBD1. The CDR3 runs to 16 residues. J lost 5 bases, V lost 4 bases, and 8 bases had no gene match. CDR1 and CDR2 from the germline V gene are SEHNR and FQNEAQ (reference sequence).

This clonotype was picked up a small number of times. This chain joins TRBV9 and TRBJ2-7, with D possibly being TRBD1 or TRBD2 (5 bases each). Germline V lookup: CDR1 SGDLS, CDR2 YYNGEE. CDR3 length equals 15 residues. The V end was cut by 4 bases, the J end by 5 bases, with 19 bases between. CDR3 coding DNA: TGTGCCAGCAGCTCAGAGGGCAGGGTAAAAGACGAGCAGTACTTC. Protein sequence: CASSSEGRVKDEQYF.

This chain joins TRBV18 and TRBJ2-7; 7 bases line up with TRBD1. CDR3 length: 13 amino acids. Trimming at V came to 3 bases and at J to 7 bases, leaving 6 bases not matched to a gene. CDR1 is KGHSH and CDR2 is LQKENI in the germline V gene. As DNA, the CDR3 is TGTGCCAGCTCACCCGGACAGGAATGGGAGCAGTACTTC. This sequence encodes CASSPGQEWEQYF. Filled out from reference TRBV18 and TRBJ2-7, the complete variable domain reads NAGVMQNPRHLVRRRGQEARLRCSPMKGHSHVYWYRQLPEEGLKFMVYLQKENIIDESGMPKERFSAEFPKEGPSILRIQQVVRGDSAAYFCASSPGQEWEQYFGPGTRLTVT.

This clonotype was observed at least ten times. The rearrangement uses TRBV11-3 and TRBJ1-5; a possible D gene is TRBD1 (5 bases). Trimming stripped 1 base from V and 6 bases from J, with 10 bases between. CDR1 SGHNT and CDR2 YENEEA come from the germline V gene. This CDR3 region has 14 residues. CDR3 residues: CASSLAGRGQPQHF. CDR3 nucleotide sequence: TGTGCCAGCAGCTTAGCGGGGCGGGGTCAGCCCCAGCATTTT.

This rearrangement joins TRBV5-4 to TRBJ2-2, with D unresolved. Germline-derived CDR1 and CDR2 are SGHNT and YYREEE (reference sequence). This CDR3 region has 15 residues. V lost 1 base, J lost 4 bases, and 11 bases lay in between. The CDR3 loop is CASSLRAAFTGELFF. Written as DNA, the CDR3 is TGTGCCAGCAGCTTGAGGGCAGCCTTCACCGGGGAGCTGTTTTTT.

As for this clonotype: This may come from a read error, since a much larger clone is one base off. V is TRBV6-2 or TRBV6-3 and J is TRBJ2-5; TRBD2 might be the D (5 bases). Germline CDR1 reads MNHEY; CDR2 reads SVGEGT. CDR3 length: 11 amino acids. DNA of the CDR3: TGTGCCAGCAGTAACGGGGAGACCCGGTACTTC. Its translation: CASSNGETRYF.

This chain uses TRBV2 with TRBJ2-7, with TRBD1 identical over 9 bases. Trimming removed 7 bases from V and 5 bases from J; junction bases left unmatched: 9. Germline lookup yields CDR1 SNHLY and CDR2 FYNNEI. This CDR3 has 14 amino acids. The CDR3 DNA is TGTGCCAGCACCATAGGACAGGGGTCCAACGAGCAGTACTTC. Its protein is CASTIGQGSNEQYF.

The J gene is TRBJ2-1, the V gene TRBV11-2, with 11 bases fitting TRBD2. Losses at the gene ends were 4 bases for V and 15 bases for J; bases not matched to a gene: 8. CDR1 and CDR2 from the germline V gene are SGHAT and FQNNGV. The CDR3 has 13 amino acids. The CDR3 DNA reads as TGTGCCAGCAGCTCCACATTAGCGGGAGGGGGGTTCTTC. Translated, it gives CASSSTLAGGGFF.

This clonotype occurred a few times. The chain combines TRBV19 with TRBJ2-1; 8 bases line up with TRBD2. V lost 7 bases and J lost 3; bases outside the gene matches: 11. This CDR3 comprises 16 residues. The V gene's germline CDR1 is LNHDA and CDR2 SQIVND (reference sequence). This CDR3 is CASTSRTSGVYNEQFF. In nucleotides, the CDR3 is TGTGCCAGTACTTCGCGAACTAGCGGAGTCTACAATGAGCAGTTCTTC.

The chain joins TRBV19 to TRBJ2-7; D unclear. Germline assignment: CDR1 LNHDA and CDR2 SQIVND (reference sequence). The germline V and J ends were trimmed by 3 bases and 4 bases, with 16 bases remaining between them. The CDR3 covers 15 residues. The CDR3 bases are TGTGCCAGTAGTATTTCTAACGTCGTACCTTACGAGCAGTACTTC. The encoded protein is CASSISNVVPYEQYF.

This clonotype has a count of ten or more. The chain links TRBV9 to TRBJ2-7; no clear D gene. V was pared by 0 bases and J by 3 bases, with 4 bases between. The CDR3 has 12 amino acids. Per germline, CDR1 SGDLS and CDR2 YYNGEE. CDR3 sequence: CASSVGDYEQYF. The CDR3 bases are TGTGCCAGCAGCGTAGGTGACTACGAGCAGTACTTC.

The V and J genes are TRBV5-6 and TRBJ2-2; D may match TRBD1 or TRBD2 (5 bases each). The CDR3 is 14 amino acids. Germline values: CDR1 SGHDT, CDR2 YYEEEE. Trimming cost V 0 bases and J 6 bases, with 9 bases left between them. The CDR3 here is CASSLGGAPGELFF. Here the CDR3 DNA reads TGTGCCAGCAGCTTGGGAGGGGCGCCCGGGGAGCTGTTTTTT.

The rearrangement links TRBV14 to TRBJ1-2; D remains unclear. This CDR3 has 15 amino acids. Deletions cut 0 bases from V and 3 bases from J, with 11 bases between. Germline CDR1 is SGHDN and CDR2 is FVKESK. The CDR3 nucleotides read TGTGCCAGCAGCCAAGATTCTCGGGCTCACTATGGCTACACCTTC. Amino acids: CASSQDSRAHYGYTF.

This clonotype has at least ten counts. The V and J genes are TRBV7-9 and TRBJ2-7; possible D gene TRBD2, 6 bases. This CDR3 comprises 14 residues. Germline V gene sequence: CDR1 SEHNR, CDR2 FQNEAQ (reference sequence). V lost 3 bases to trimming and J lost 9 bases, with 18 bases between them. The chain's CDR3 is CASSLAGWSTWQYF. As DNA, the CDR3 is TGTGCCAGCAGCTTGGCGGGATGGTCTACGTGGCAGTACTTC.

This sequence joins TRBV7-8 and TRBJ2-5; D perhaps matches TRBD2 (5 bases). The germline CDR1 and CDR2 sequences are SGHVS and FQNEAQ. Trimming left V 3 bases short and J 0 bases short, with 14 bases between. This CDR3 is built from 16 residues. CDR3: CASSLVASRYQETQYF. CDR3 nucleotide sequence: TGTGCCAGCAGCTTGGTAGCGTCAAGGTACCAAGAGACCCAGTACTTC.

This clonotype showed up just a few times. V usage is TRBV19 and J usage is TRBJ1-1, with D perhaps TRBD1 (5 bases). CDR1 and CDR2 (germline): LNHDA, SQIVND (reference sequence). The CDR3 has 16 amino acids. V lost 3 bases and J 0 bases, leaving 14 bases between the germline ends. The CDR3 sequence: CASSMRGALMNTEAFF. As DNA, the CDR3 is TGTGCCAGTAGTATGAGAGGGGCTCTCATGAACACTGAAGCTTTCTTT.

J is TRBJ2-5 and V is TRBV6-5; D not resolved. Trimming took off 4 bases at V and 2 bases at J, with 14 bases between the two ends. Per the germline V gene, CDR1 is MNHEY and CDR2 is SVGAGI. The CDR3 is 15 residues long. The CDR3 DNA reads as TGTGCCAGCAGTTCATACCCAGCCTTGCAAGAGACCCAGTACTTC. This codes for CASSSYPALQETQYF.

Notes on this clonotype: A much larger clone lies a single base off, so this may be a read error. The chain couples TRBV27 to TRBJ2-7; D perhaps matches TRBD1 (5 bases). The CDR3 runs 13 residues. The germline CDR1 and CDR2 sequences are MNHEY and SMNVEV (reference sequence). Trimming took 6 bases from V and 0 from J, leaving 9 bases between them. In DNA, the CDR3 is TGTGCCAGCAGGTTGGACAACTCCTACGAGCAGTACTTC. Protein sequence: CASRLDNSYEQYF.